This paragraph reports one TCR beta chain. This sample is drawn from a study of blood T cell repertoires in COVID-19. Study details: The United States, Italy and Spain supplied acute and convalescent COVID-19 samples.

Each participant's cohort was designated according to participant-reported clinical history. Among Cohort 3 donors, those recovered had two negative PCRs, clearance, or symptom resolution. The CDR3 runs 14 residues. Germline assignment: CDR1 SGHRS and CDR2 YFSETQ. V was clipped by 3 bases and J by 7 bases; unmatched bases: 5. Per the study methods: The assay estimated nucleated cells by amplifying reference gene primers. The table came from immunoSEQ multiplex PCR; TCRdb's copy has only in-frame clones and leaves some out. V, J and clone size derive from that table, while D and trimming were established from the DNA sequence. This repertoire shows 150,000 to 200,000 clones, over 75% found once; its top ten account for roughly 9.6%.

The receptor was derived from a middle-aged man who had recovered from COVID-19. The sample was PBMCs or T cells enriched from blood (not recorded which). The chain recombines TRBV5-1 with TRBJ1-1, with 11 bases fitting TRBD1. CDR3 amino acids: CASSWTGGAGEAFF. The DNA of the CDR3 is TGCGCCAGCAGCTGGACAGGGGGCGCAGGTGAAGCTTTCTTT.